The 5 T cell receptor beta chains below all came from one sample that was sequenced in a study of regulatory T cells in long-lasting Graves disease. Time point defined: newly diagnosed GD, antithyroid drugs for less than 3 months. Following extraction of RNA from PBMCs, that RNA was used to make the TCR library. With iRepertoire HTBI primers and Arm-PCR of CDR3 regions, TCR beta libraries were built. MiXCR, applied by TCRdb to the multiplex PCR reads, yields one record per CDR3 protein. The data show fewer than 550,000 distinct CDR3 sequences, with 15% to 20% seen just once and roughly 25% held by the top ten. These data also formed part of another study, on T cells in Graves' hyperthyroidism and ophthalmopathy.

The specimen comprised peripheral blood mononuclear cells (PBMCs), sampled at new diagnosis, from a patient treated with antithyroid drugs. These receptors were collected from a woman aged 35 to 60 with Graves disease.

This clonotype came up many times. V gene TRBV3-1 combines with J gene TRBJ1-6; D not certain. The CDR3 length is 13 residues. Germline lookup yields CDR1 LGHDT and CDR2 YNNKEL (reference sequence). V lost 7 bases, J lost 10 bases, and 14 bases lay in between. The CDR3 DNA is TGTGCCAGCACCGGACTAGTAGGATCACCCCTCCACTTT. As protein: CASTGLVGSPLHF.

The chain joins TRBV9 to TRBJ1-5; D unclear. Germline CDR1 SGDLS, CDR2 YYNGEE. CDR3 length equals 16 residues. With 0 bases removed from V and 3 bases from J, the gap between germline ends came to 13 bases. In DNA, the CDR3 is TGTGCCAGCAGCGTAGGTCCTCCCAGCATCAATCAGCCCCAGCATTTT. Residues: CASSVGPPSINQPQHF.

This clonotype was counted many times. The chain has TRBV10-3 and TRBJ2-1; 7 positions agree with TRBD2. In germline, CDR1 is ENHRY, CDR2 SYGVKD. Losses at the gene ends were 2 bases for V and 10 bases for J; bases not matched to a gene: 8. This CDR3 region has 14 residues. The CDR3 reads CAISEVGGVKEQFF. CDR3 sequence (DNA): TGTGCCATCAGTGAGGTTGGGGGGGTAAAGGAGCAGTTCTTC.

This clonotype was seen at least ten times. The chain recombines TRBV29-1 with TRBJ1-1; 8 positions agree with TRBD1. This CDR3 is 13 amino acids long. Germline V lookup: CDR1 SQVTM, CDR2 ANQGSEA. V shed 5 bases, J shed 1 base, and the junction held 3 bases outside the gene matches. CDR3 bases: TGCAGCGTTTTGGGACAGGAGAACACTGAAGCTTTCTTT. This encodes CSVLGQENTEAFF.

This clonotype was found many times. CDR3 protein: CASSAGQGFQPQHF. The CDR3 DNA reads as TGTGCCAGCAGTGCGGGACAGGGGTTTCAGCCCCAGCATTTT. The chain links TRBV2 to TRBJ1-5; 10 positions agree with TRBD1. J lost 6 bases, V lost 4 bases, and 3 bases had no gene match. Germline V gives CDR1 SNHLY, CDR2 FYNNEI. The CDR3 contains 14 residues.